This TCR beta chain was obtained from a study of cytomegalovirus exposure and HLA in healthy donors. Comments on this clone: Its antigen remains unidentified.

The PCR employed 60 Vbeta primers together with 13 Jbeta primers. The protocol was immunoSEQ multiplex PCR, while the TCRdb copy is restricted to in-frame clones and leaves out a portion. The data contain roughly 120,000 clones, roughly two thirds of them singletons. General study points: Looking again later, the authors saw that most CMV-associated TCR beta chains seemed HLA-restricted. In an earlier analysis, in 587 donors, most V segments appeared productive either ~90% or ~30% of the time. In a later analysis, across HLA loci, associated TCR counts were highest for DRB1, lowest for HLA-C.

Donors likely had unrecorded immune exposures despite being nominally healthy when sampled. The CDR3 has 13 residues. V lost 4 bases and J 1 base, leaving 8 bases between the germline ends. CDR1 and CDR2 from the germline V gene are MNHNS and SASEGT. Sequenced: PBMCs. The TCR comes from a woman in her 30s in good health and CMV-seronegative. The chain employs TRBV6-1 and TRBJ2-7; D is ambiguous. The CDR3 DNA reads as TGTGCCAGCAGTGCGGAACAGTCCTACGAGCAGTACTTC. Its translation is CASSAEQSYEQYF.